Below, 22 T cell receptor beta chains from the same sample are listed, as sequenced in a study of blood T cell repertoires in COVID-19. The method was immunoSEQ multiplex PCR; TCRdb's version includes in-frame clones alone and lacks a portion of them. The data hold under 300,000 clones, with 85% to 90% observed a single time. The specimen was PBMCs or T cells enriched from blood (not recorded which). These receptors originate from a man between 18 and 29 years old who had recovered from COVID-19.

The DNA for the CDR3 is TGTGCCAGCACCGATAGCTCCTACGAGCAGTACTTC. It yields the protein CASTDSSYEQYF. The genes are TRBV27 and TRBJ2-7; D is unresolved. CDR3 length equals 12 residues. Trimming shortened V by 7 bases and J by 0 bases, and 7 bases separated the two germline ends. In germline, CDR1 is MNHEY, CDR2 SMNVEV (reference sequence).

V usage is TRBV2 and J usage is TRBJ1-1; weak D call: TRBD1 (6 bases). The germline V gene has CDR1 SNHLY and CDR2 FYNNEI. The CDR3 is made up of 15 amino acids. The V end lost 8 bases, the J end lost 5 bases, and 21 bases lay between the germline ends. Here the CDR3 reads CASESLQGLRTEAFF. The CDR3 nucleotides are TGTGCCAGCGAAAGCCTCCAGGGGTTACGAACTGAAGCTTTCTTT.

This chain connects TRBV30 to TRBJ2-3; 8 positions match TRBD1. Unmatched junction bases numbered 9, after V lost 6 bases and J lost 1 base. The CDR3 has 15 residues. Germline V gene sequence: CDR1 GTSNPN, CDR2 SVGIG (reference sequence). The CDR3 region is CACQVKGQGTDTQYF. CDR3 sequence (DNA): TGTGCCTGCCAAGTTAAGGGACAGGGCACAGATACGCAGTATTTT.

The chain combines TRBV27 with TRBJ1-2, with a weak D call TRBD1 (5 bases). Germline assignment: CDR1 MNHEY and CDR2 SMNVEV (reference sequence). The CDR3 runs 15 residues. V shed 2 bases and J shed 8 bases, with 18 bases lying between them. The CDR3 bases are TGTGCCAGCAGTTTACGGGGACTAAACCTCGAAGGCTACACCTTC. Translation gives CASSLRGLNLEGYTF.

CDR3 amino acids: CASSAGPDNYGYTF. The CDR3 DNA reads as TGCGCCAGCAGCGCGGGGCCAGACAACTATGGCTACACCTTC. The chain has TRBV5-1 and TRBJ1-2, with D possibly matching TRBD1 (5 bases). Trimming left V 4 bases short and J 2 bases short, with 12 bases between. The germline CDR1 and CDR2 sequences are SGHRS and YFSETQ. CDR3 size: 14 residues.

The V and J genes are TRBV10-3 and TRBJ2-7; 9 bases are shared with TRBD1. The trim removed 3 bases at V and 3 bases at J, leaving 9 bases unmatched. Germline V gene lookup returns CDR1 ENHRY and CDR2 SYGVKD. The CDR3 contains 16 residues. CDR3: CAISDIQRTGDYEQYF. The CDR3 DNA follows: TGTGCCATCAGTGATATCCAAAGGACAGGGGACTACGAGCAGTACTTC.

V and J are TRBV6-1 and TRBJ2-2; 8 nucleotides match TRBD1. The V gene's germline CDR1 is MNHNS and CDR2 SASEGT. J lost 6 bases, V lost 3 bases, and 0 bases had no gene match. The length of the CDR3 is 13 residues. CDR3 DNA: TGTGCCAGCAGTGACAGGGGGCCCGGGGAGCTGTTTTTT. Translating it yields CASSDRGPGELFF.

V usage is TRBV5-4 and J usage is TRBJ1-1; 9 positions match TRBD1. Germline V gives CDR1 SGHNT, CDR2 YYREEE (reference sequence). This CDR3 spans 15 amino acids. V lost 4 bases, J lost 6 bases, and 10 bases stayed unmatched. The CDR3 is CASSIQYRGLAEAFF. CDR3 DNA: TGTGCCAGCAGCATACAATACAGGGGGCTGGCTGAAGCTTTCTTT.

V and J are TRBV11-1 and TRBJ2-5; D call uncertain. Germline V gene data show CDR1 as SGHAT and CDR2 as FQDESV (reference sequence). The ends were cut back, 5 bases at V and 5 bases at J, with 15 bases in the middle. CDR3 length: 14 amino acids. CDR3 amino acids: CASSPNDDKETQYF. The CDR3 DNA reads as TGTGCCAGCAGCCCCAACGACGACAAGGAGACCCAGTACTTC.

The rearrangement uses TRBV19 and TRBJ1-3; D ambiguous. Germline V gives CDR1 LNHDA, CDR2 SQIVND (reference sequence). The CDR3 runs to 12 residues. The V end was cut by 6 bases, the J end by 4 bases, with 7 bases between. CDR3 residues: CASSRLGNTIYF. The CDR3 DNA reads as TGTGCCAGTAGCCGACTAGGAAACACCATATATTTT.

The table lists this clone with a few counts. The chain has TRBV7-9 and TRBJ2-7; the D gene is possibly TRBD2 (5 bases). CDR3 length: 13 residues. With 1 base removed from V and 5 bases from J, the gap between germline ends came to 9 bases. Germline loops: CDR1 SEHNR, CDR2 FQNEAQ (reference sequence). Here the CDR3 reads CASSLEDSDEQYF. The CDR3 DNA is TGTGCCAGCAGCTTAGAGGACTCAGACGAGCAGTACTTC.

The gene calls are TRBV19 and TRBJ1-4; 8 bases match TRBD1. J lost 7 bases, V lost 2 bases, and 6 bases had no gene match. Germline CDR1 reads LNHDA; CDR2 reads SQIVND (reference sequence). This CDR3 contains 15 residues. DNA for the CDR3: TGTGCCAGTAGTATACAGGGGGCGCGAGGTGAAAAACTGTTTTTT. This encodes CASSIQGARGEKLFF.

The genes are TRBV4-1 and TRBJ2-5; possibly TRBD2 for D (6 bases). The CDR3 contains 14 residues. CDR1 and CDR2 (germline): MGHRA, YSYEKL. V lost 3 bases and J lost 4, with 12 bases in between. CDR3 coding DNA: TGCGCCAGCAGCCAGAGACTAGGCGGAGAGACCCAGTACTTC. It is translated as CASSQRLGGETQYF.

Concerning this clone itself: The junction departs from the called germline gene at one end, perhaps through a read error. The chain is built from TRBV27 and TRBJ1-6; no clear D gene. Germline loops: CDR1 MNHEY, CDR2 SMNVEV (reference sequence). The CDR3 runs to 14 residues. Here the CDR3 reads CASAWATYNSPPHF. The CDR3 DNA reads TGTGCCAGCGCGTGGGCGACCTATAATTCACCCCCCCACTTT.

This chain links TRBV7-9 with TRBJ1-2; D call uncertain. V was clipped by 3 bases and J by 3 bases, with 11 bases between them. The CDR3 has 14 amino acids. The germline V gene has CDR1 SEHNR and CDR2 FQNEAQ (reference sequence). CDR3 region: CASSLSRGDYGYTF. Here the CDR3 DNA reads TGTGCCAGCAGCTTGTCGCGGGGAGACTATGGCTACACCTTC.

This clone has only one observation. The CDR3 spells CASSDGTSQGYEQYF. The CDR3, as DNA: TGTGCCAGCAGTGACGGGACTAGTCAAGGGTACGAGCAGTACTTC. The chain joins TRBV6-1 to TRBJ2-7; the match to TRBD2 covers 8 bases. CDR3 length: 15 amino acids. With 3 bases clipped from V and 4 bases from J, the junction kept 8 bases outside the gene matches. Germline CDR1 reads MNHNS; CDR2 reads SASEGT.

The chain is built from TRBV10-3 and TRBJ2-3, with D possibly matching TRBD1 (6 bases). Germline CDR1 is ENHRY and CDR2 is SYGVKD. V was cut by 3 bases and J by 3 bases, with 25 bases left in between. The CDR3 extends over 19 amino acids. The CDR3 region has the DNA TGTGCCATCAGTGACCGGTCTGGGACATTGGGGACATTAACAGATACGCAGTATTTT. This sequence encodes CAISDRSGTLGTLTDTQYF.

V is TRBV19 and J is TRBJ2-7; weak D call: TRBD1 (6 bases). CDR1 is LNHDA, CDR2 SQIVND, per germline (reference sequence). The CDR3 contains 14 residues. Trimming stripped 4 bases from V and 2 bases from J, with 12 bases between. The DNA of the CDR3 is TGTGCCAGTAGTACGACAGGCGTAGCCTACGAGCAGTACTTC. It is translated as CASSTTGVAYEQYF.

This chain links TRBV5-1 with TRBJ2-1; possible D gene TRBD1, 6 bases. Germline CDR1 SGHRS, CDR2 YFSETQ. V was shortened by 0 bases and J by 6 bases, with 10 bases between the two germline ends. The CDR3 is 14 residues long. The CDR3 sequence: CASSLGQGSNEQFF. In DNA, the CDR3 is TGCGCCAGCAGCTTGGGGCAGGGGAGCAATGAGCAGTTCTTC.

The genes are TRBV10-3 and TRBJ1-6, with 7 positions matching TRBD1. V gave up 2 bases and J gave up 7 bases; unmatched junction bases: 8. The CDR3 totals 16 residues. Germline CDR1 ENHRY, CDR2 SYGVKD. The CDR3 protein is CAISERSGTENSPLHF. CDR3 bases: TGTGCCATCAGTGAGCGTTCCGGGACAGAGAATTCACCCCTCCACTTT.

CDR3 bases: TGTGCCAGCAGTTTATCGTGGGGGAGGGATGGCTACACCTTC. Its translation: CASSLSWGRDGYTF. The genes are TRBV27 and TRBJ1-2; maybe TRBD1 (5 bases). Germline CDR1 MNHEY, CDR2 SMNVEV (reference sequence). CDR3 length: 14 residues. Deletions cut 0 bases from V and 6 bases from J, with 11 bases between.

This clone showed up just a few times. For the CDR3, the DNA is TGTGCCTGGAGGACCGGGGTCCTAGGTGAAAAACTGTTTTTT. It yields the protein CAWRTGVLGEKLFF. The gene calls are TRBV30 and TRBJ1-4; no definite D call. The CDR3 sequence is 14 residues long. The V and J ends lost 3 bases and 7 bases respectively, with 15 bases between them. Germline V lookup: CDR1 GTSNPN, CDR2 SVGIG (reference sequence).